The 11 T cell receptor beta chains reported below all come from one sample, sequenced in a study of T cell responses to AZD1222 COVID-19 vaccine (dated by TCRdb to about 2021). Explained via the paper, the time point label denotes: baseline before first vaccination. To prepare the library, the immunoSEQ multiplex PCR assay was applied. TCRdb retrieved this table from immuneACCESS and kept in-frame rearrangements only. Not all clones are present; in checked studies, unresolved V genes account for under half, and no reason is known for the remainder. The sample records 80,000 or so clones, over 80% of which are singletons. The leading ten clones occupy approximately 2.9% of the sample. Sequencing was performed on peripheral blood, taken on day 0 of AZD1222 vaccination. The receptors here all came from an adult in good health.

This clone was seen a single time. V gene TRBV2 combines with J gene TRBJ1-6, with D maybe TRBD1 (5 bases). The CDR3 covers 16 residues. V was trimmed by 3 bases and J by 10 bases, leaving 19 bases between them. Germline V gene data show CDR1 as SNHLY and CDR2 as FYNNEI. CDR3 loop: CASSESRGSPRSPLHF. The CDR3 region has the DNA TGTGCCAGCAGTGAGTCTAGGGGTTCCCCGAGATCACCCCTCCACTTT.

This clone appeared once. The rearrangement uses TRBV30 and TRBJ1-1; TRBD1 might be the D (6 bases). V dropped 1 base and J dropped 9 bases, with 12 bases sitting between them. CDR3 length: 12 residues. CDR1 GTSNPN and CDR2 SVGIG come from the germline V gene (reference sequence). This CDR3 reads CAWSDRDTQAFF. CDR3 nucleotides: TGTGCCTGGAGTGATCGGGACACCCAAGCTTTCTTT.

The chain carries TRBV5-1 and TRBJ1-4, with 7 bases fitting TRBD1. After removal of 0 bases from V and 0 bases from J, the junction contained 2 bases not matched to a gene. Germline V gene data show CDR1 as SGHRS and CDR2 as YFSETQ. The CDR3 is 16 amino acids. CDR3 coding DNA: TGCGCCAGCAGCTTGGGGGACAGAGCAACTAATGAAAAACTGTTTTTT. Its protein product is CASSLGDRATNEKLFF.

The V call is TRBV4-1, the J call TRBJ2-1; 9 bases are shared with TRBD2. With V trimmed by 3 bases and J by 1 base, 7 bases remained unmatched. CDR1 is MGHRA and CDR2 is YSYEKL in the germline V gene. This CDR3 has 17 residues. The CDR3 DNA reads TGCGCCAGCAGCCAGAAGACTAGCGGCCCTTCCTACAATGAGCAGTTCTTC. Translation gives CASSQKTSGPSYNEQFF.

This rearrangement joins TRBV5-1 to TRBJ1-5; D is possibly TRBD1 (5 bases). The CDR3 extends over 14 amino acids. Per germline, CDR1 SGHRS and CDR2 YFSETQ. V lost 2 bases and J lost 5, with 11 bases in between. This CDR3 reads CASSFDSPDQPQHF. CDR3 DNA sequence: TGCGCCAGCAGCTTCGACAGCCCTGATCAGCCCCAGCATTTT.

CDR3 bases: TGTGCCAGCAGAGGACTAGCGGGGGCCTACAATGAGCAGTTCTTC. Amino acid sequence: CASRGLAGAYNEQFF. The genes are TRBV2 and TRBJ2-1; 13 bases map to TRBD2. This CDR3 is 15 amino acids long. Germline lookup yields CDR1 SNHLY and CDR2 FYNNEI. Trimming took 6 bases from V and 2 from J; bases not matched to a gene: 1.

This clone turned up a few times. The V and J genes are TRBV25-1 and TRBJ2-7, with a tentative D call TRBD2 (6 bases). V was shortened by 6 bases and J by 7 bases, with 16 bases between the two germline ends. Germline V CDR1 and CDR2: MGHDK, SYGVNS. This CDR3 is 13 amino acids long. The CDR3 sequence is CASSRDWDREQYF. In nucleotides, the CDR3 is TGTGCCAGCAGCCGGGACTGGGATAGGGAGCAGTACTTC.

The CDR3 reads CASSAEDRVNSPLHF. In DNA, the CDR3 is TGTGCCAGCAGCGCTGAGGACAGGGTAAATTCACCCCTCCACTTT. This rearrangement joins TRBV5-5 to TRBJ1-6; 8 bases map to TRBD1. V shed 4 bases and J 7 bases; nucleotides not matched to a gene: 7. CDR1 and CDR2 from the germline V gene are SGHKS and YYEKEE (reference sequence). CDR3 size: 15 residues.

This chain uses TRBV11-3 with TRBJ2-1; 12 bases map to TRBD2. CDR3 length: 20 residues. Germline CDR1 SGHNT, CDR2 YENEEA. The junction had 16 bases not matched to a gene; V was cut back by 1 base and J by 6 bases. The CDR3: CASSLGPPGLLAGGGNEQFF. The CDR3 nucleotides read TGTGCCAGCAGCTTAGGCCCTCCGGGTCTACTAGCGGGAGGCGGCAATGAGCAGTTCTTC.

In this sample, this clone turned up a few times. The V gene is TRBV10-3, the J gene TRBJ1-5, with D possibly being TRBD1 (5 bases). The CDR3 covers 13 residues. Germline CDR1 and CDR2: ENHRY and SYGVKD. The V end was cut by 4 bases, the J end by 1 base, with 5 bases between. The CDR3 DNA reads TGTGCCATCAGTGCAGGGAGCAATCAGCCCCAGCATTTT. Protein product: CAISAGSNQPQHF.

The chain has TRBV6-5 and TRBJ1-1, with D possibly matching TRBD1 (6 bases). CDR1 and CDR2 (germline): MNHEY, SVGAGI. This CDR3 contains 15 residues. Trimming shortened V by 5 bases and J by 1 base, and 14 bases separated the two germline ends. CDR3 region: CASSSTRGANTEAFF. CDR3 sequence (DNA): TGTGCCAGCAGTAGCACGCGGGGGGCGAACACTGAAGCTTTCTTT.